This T cell receptor beta chain was recorded in a study of technical replicates of blood from a handful of donors. CDR3 length: 15 residues. V was shortened by 4 bases and J by 1 base, with 12 bases between the two germline ends. CDR1 is MNHEY and CDR2 is SVGAGI in the germline V gene. Data came from immunoSEQ multiplex PCR; TCRdb stores just in-frame clones and leaves some out. The sample lists around 13,000 clones; roughly 77% were seen once. The chain recombines TRBV6-5 with TRBJ2-3, with D perhaps TRBD1 (5 bases). Sequencing was carried out using PBMCs. The TCR originated in a human donor in good health. In nucleotides, the CDR3 is TGTGCCAGCAGTTTAAAGGGGTCGGGCACAGATACGCAGTATTTT. Protein sequence: CASSLKGSGTDTQYF.